The TCR beta chain described here comes from a study of blood T cell repertoires in COVID-19. Turning to the study itself: The study drew acute and convalescent COVID-19 samples from the United States, Italy and Spain.

Trimming cost V 5 bases and J 6 bases; bases outside gene matches: 17. CDR3 length equals 17 residues. Germline assignment: CDR1 MGHRA and CDR2 YSYEKL. The method was immunoSEQ multiplex PCR; TCRdb's version includes in-frame clones alone and lacks a portion of them. The sample contains 200,000 to 250,000 clones, more than 80% of which appear only once. The chain has TRBV4-1 and TRBJ2-3; 7 bases agree with TRBD2. The TCR sequence derives from a woman between 35 and 50 years old with acute COVID-19. The sequencing input was PBMCs or T cells enriched from blood (not recorded which). CDR3 amino acids: CASSSEGDYSPGDTQYF. The CDR3 coding sequence is TGCGCCAGCAGCTCAGAAGGGGACTACTCTCCCGGGGATACGCAGTATTTT.